The subject of this entry is one T cell receptor beta chain. Its antigen is not known. This sample is drawn from a study of T cell responses to AZD1222 COVID-19 vaccine. General observations from the study: Spike-specific TCR breadth and depth rose after two AZD1222 doses.

The repertoire was sequenced with immunoSEQ multiplex PCR; TCRdb's copy has only in-frame clones and lacks some. The sample carries 100,000 to 150,000 clones, 70% to 90% recorded once. The sequence came from an adult in good health. This sample comprised peripheral blood, obtained on day 0 of AZD1222 vaccination.

The CDR3 reads CASSLSPDSYEQYF. Here the CDR3 DNA reads TGTGCCAGCAGTTTATCCCCAGACTCCTACGAGCAGTACTTC. J is TRBJ2-7 and V is TRBV27; D gene uncertain. Trimming shortened V by 0 bases and J by 0 bases, and 6 bases separated the two germline ends. Per the germline V gene, CDR1 is MNHEY and CDR2 is SMNVEV (reference sequence). The CDR3 extends over 14 amino acids.